The 21 T cell receptor beta chains below come from one sample, sequenced in a study of T-cell reconstitution after alpha-beta-depleted transplantation in children. Construction of the TCRbeta library involved unique molecular identifiers. TCRdb reprocessed the PCR reads with MiXCR, giving one entry per CDR3 protein. This sample yields about 200,000 distinct CDR3 sequences, of which 6.6% are seen a single time; about 6% belongs to the top ten. This sample comprised PBMCs, obtained before TCRalphabeta/CD19-depleted stem cell transplant. These TCRs come from a boy aged 2 to 10 with acute lymphoblastic leukemia, due to receive a stem cell transplant.

This clonotype turned up a few times. The chain links TRBV7-8 to TRBJ2-5; TRBD1 matches at 7 bases. CDR1 is SGHVS, CDR2 FQNEAQ, per germline. V lost 5 bases to trimming and J lost 5 bases; unmatched junction nucleotides: 2. This CDR3 comprises 12 residues. For the CDR3, the DNA is TGTGCCAGCAGCGTGACAGGGGAGACCCAGTACTTC. This translates into CASSVTGETQYF.

This clonotype was counted many times. The chain employs TRBV13 and TRBJ2-1; TRBD2 matches at 8 bases. This CDR3 has 19 amino acids. Germline-derived CDR1 and CDR2 are PRHDT and FYEKMQ (reference sequence). After removal of 4 bases from V and 3 bases from J, the junction contained 17 bases not matched to a gene. This CDR3 is CASSSQSDRTSPDYNEQFF. CDR3 sequence (DNA): TGTGCCAGCAGCTCCCAATCCGACAGGACTAGCCCAGACTACAATGAGCAGTTCTTC.

The chain joins TRBV20-1 to TRBJ2-1, with D maybe TRBD1 (6 bases). This CDR3 is 18 amino acids long. Germline values: CDR1 DFQATT, CDR2 SNEGSKA (reference sequence). CDR3 sequence: CRARGGAGLGYQGNEQFF. The DNA of the CDR3 is TGCAGGGCCAGGGGTGGGGCCGGATTGGGTTATCAGGGGAATGAGCAGTTCTTC.

In this sample, this clonotype turned up many times. The chain joins TRBV29-1 to TRBJ2-2; perhaps TRBD2 as D (5 bases). The CDR3 is 12 residues long. Trimming shortened V by 7 bases and J by 5 bases, and 11 bases separated the two germline ends. Germline V gives CDR1 SQVTM, CDR2 ANQGSEA. The chain's CDR3 is CSGRRRTGELFF. The DNA of the CDR3 is TGCAGCGGGCGCCGGAGGACCGGGGAGCTGTTTTTT.

This clonotype came up a few times. The chain combines TRBV5-5 with TRBJ1-1; 7 positions agree with TRBD1. The CDR3 has 16 amino acids. Germline trimming cut 3 bases from V and 6 bases from J; bases unmatched to any gene: 14. The germline gives CDR1 SGHKS, CDR2 YYEKEE (reference sequence). The CDR3 loop reads CASSWGGQSAEAEAFF. DNA of the CDR3: TGTGCCAGCAGCTGGGGGGGACAGTCAGCCGAGGCTGAAGCTTTCTTT.

In regard to this clonotype: As the CDR3 is not closed by the conserved phenylalanine or tryptophan, this likely results from a read error. The DNA is left out, because the CDR3 cannot be placed on it with certainty; the CDR3 is given as TCRdb lists it. This chain joins TRBV10-3 and TRBJ1-1; the DNA was not used to check the table's D call, TRBD1. Germline V gene lookup returns CDR1 ENHRY and CDR2 SYGVKD. The CDR3 is 12 residues long, ends included. The CDR3: CAISEGRGALKL.

A few counts support this clonotype. J is TRBJ2-7 and V is TRBV11-2, with TRBD2 matching over 12 bases. CDR3 length: 16 residues. Germline values: CDR1 SGHAT, CDR2 FQNNGV. V lost 5 bases and J lost 8; bases outside the gene matches: 13. The DNA for the CDR3 is TGTGCCAGCAGCCACGCGGAACTAGCGGGGGGTTTGAAGCAGTACTTC. Its translation is CASSHAELAGGLKQYF. The complete variable domain, with remaining parts taken from reference TRBV11-2 and TRBJ2-7, reads EAGVAQSPRYKIIEKRQSVAFWCNPISGHATLYWYQQILGQGPKLLIQFQNNGVVDDSQLPKDRFSAERLKGVDSTLKIQPAKLEDSAVYLCASSHAELAGGLKQYFGPGTRLTVT.

This clonotype has at least ten counts. The chain has TRBV6-6 and TRBJ2-7; D uncertain. CDR1 MNHNY and CDR2 SVGAGI come from the germline V gene (reference sequence). The length of the CDR3 is 13 residues. Trimming shortened V by 3 bases and J by 1 base, and 7 bases separated the two germline ends. CDR3 region: CASSYAGSYEQYF. In nucleotides, the CDR3 is TGTGCCAGCAGTTATGCCGGGTCCTACGAGCAGTACTTC.

The chain couples TRBV5-1 to TRBJ2-5, with D uncertain. CDR1 and CDR2 from the germline V gene are SGHRS and YFSETQ. The CDR3 is 15 residues long. V was trimmed by 3 bases and J by 0 bases, leaving 12 bases between them. This CDR3 reads CASSWAVGNQETQYF. The CDR3, as DNA: TGCGCCAGCAGCTGGGCGGTCGGAAACCAAGAGACCCAGTACTTC.

V is TRBV2 and J is TRBJ2-2; 10 bases align to TRBD1. Germline trimming cut 11 bases from V and 6 bases from J; bases unmatched to any gene: 21. The CDR3 spans 18 residues. Germline V gene lookup returns CDR1 SNHLY and CDR2 FYNNEI. The CDR3 nucleotides are TGTGCCCTCAGTCACCAACGACCGGGACAGGGGATCTCCGGGGAGCTGTTTTTT. Amino acid sequence: CALSHQRPGQGISGELFF.

This clonotype was seen many times. This chain connects TRBV27 to TRBJ1-1; D gene uncertain. Trimming removed 3 bases at V and 0 bases at J, with 5 bases between. The CDR3 contains 13 residues. Germline lookup yields CDR1 MNHEY and CDR2 SMNVEV (reference sequence). The CDR3: CASSFHLNTEAFF. The CDR3, as DNA: TGTGCCAGCAGTTTCCATTTGAACACTGAAGCTTTCTTT.

This clonotype has a handful of counts. The V call is TRBV7-8, the J call TRBJ2-7; 8 nucleotides agree with TRBD1. Germline V lookup: CDR1 SGHVS, CDR2 FQNEAQ. Losses at the gene ends were 7 bases for V and 1 base for J; bases not matched to a gene: 9. The CDR3 contains 15 residues. CDR3 protein: CASNTRRDRSYEQYF. The CDR3 DNA follows: TGTGCCAGCAACACCCGACGGGACAGGTCCTACGAGCAGTACTTC.

There are many counts of this clonotype. The gene calls are TRBV20-1 and TRBJ2-2; 7 nucleotides agree with TRBD1. CDR3 size: 17 residues. From germline, CDR1 is DFQATT and CDR2 SNEGSKA (reference sequence). V shed 2 bases and J 3 bases; nucleotides not matched to a gene: 12. The CDR3 loop is CSARTGAVLSDTGELFF. The CDR3 nucleotides are TGCAGTGCTAGAACAGGGGCAGTTTTGTCCGACACCGGGGAGCTGTTTTTT.

This clonotype was seen repeatedly, ten times or more. V gene TRBV7-9 combines with J gene TRBJ2-1, with 9 bases that match TRBD2. Germline V CDR1 and CDR2: SEHNR, FQNEAQ (reference sequence). The junction had 8 bases not matched to a gene; V was cut back by 5 bases and J by 6 bases. This CDR3 comprises 15 residues. The CDR3, as DNA: TGTGCCAGCAGCCCCCCGGCTAGCGGGACCAATGAGCAGTTCTTC. This sequence encodes CASSPPASGTNEQFF.

The V gene is TRBV5-1, the J gene TRBJ2-6, with 7 bases that match TRBD1. Germline V gene lookup returns CDR1 SGHRS and CDR2 YFSETQ. With V trimmed by 0 bases and J by 2 bases, 2 bases remained unmatched. The CDR3 totals 16 residues. The CDR3: CASSLGDRAGANVLTF. The CDR3 DNA is TGCGCCAGCAGCTTGGGCGACAGGGCTGGGGCCAACGTCCTGACTTTC.

Worth noting for this clonotype: Likely a read error: the CDR3 ends without its conserved phenylalanine or tryptophan. The rearrangement uses TRBV11-1 and TRBJ1-4; tentative D call: TRBD1 (6 bases). CDR3 length: 19 residues. The V end lost 2 bases, the J end lost 4 bases, and 23 bases lay between the germline ends. Germline lookup yields CDR1 SGHAT and CDR2 FQDESV (reference sequence). The CDR3: CASSLLRDTTRWGNEKLFY. The CDR3 DNA is TGTGCCAGCAGCTTACTCCGGGACACCACGAGATGGGGTAATGAAAAACTGTTTTAT.

This clonotype was observed a handful of times. The gene calls are TRBV6-5 and TRBJ1-1, with D perhaps TRBD1 (5 bases). V gave up 2 bases and J gave up 1 base, with 11 bases separating them. In germline, CDR1 is MNHEY, CDR2 SVGAGI. The CDR3 spans 15 residues. In nucleotides, the CDR3 is TGTGCCAGCAGTTACACGGGGCACGCGAACACTGAAGCTTTCTTT. This gives the protein CASSYTGHANTEAFF.

There are many counts of this clonotype. The V call is TRBV20-1, the J call TRBJ2-7; a weak D match, TRBD2 (6 bases). The CDR3 loop spans 13 amino acids. Trimming took off 6 bases at V and 3 bases at J, with 15 bases between the two ends. Germline lookup yields CDR1 DFQATT and CDR2 SNEGSKA (reference sequence). CDR3 coding DNA: TGCAGTGCCCTAGGACTAAAACTCTACGAGCAGTACTTC. Translating it yields CSALGLKLYEQYF.

The table lists this clonotype with many counts. J is TRBJ2-3 and V is TRBV7-9; a weak D match, TRBD1 (6 bases). CDR3 length: 14 residues. Trimming removed 5 bases at V and 2 bases at J, with 11 bases between. Germline loops: CDR1 SEHNR, CDR2 FQNEAQ (reference sequence). CDR3 residues: CASSQGLNTDTQYF. The CDR3 DNA reads TGTGCCAGCAGCCAGGGGCTAAACACAGATACGCAGTATTTT.

The rearrangement uses TRBV5-1 and TRBJ2-1; D ambiguous. V lost 4 bases and J 5 bases, leaving 10 bases between the germline ends. The germline V gene has CDR1 SGHRS and CDR2 YFSETQ. The CDR3 is 13 residues long. CDR3 nucleotides: TGCGCCAGCAGCCAAATACATAACAATGAGCAGTTCTTC. Protein sequence: CASSQIHNNEQFF.

The sample holds many counts of this clonotype. The genes are TRBV5-6 and TRBJ2-7; possible D gene TRBD2, 7 bases. Trimming removed 2 bases at V and 2 bases at J, with 14 bases between. This CDR3 contains 15 residues. Per germline, CDR1 SGHDT and CDR2 YYEEEE. This CDR3 reads CASSLGGGAPYEQYF. The CDR3 DNA reads TGTGCCAGCAGCTTAGGAGGGGGGGCCCCCTACGAGCAGTACTTC.